This T cell receptor (beta chain) stems from a study of post-analysis software for immune sequencing data. The TCR beta cDNA libraries carried unique molecular identifiers. There were roughly 0.95 to 11 million T cells, and about 540,000 cDNA molecules came from them. A single record per CDR3 protein comes from TCRdb applying MiXCR to the PCR reads. The data contain about 760,000 distinct CDR3 sequences, roughly 30% of them seen just once; the ten biggest clones take up roughly 0.54%. The TCR was taken from a girl aged 5-17 years with multiple sclerosis. The sample consisted of blood.

The CDR3 DNA sequence: TGTGCCAGCAGTTTAAGGAGCCGACAGCTCCAAGAGACCCAGTACTTC. Amino acids: CASSLRSRQLQETQYF. The gene calls are TRBV27 and TRBJ2-5; TRBD1 is a possible D gene (5 bases). CDR1 and CDR2 (germline): MNHEY, SMNVEV (reference sequence). The ends were cut back, 2 bases at V and 1 base at J, with 14 bases in the middle. The CDR3 totals 16 residues.